This T cell receptor (beta chain) was profiled in a study of response to subunit inactivated influenza vaccine. TCRdb redid the calling of the RT-PCR reads with MiXCR, one entry per CDR3 protein. The top ten hold 9.5% to 13% of the sample, which has more than 700,000 distinct CDR3 sequences, over 20% seen once. This clonotype was counted a few times. With V trimmed by 5 bases and J by 7 bases, 14 bases remained unmatched. Germline assignment: CDR1 SGHTA and CDR2 FQGNSA. The CDR3 loop spans 16 amino acids. The material was PBMCs from blood, obtained 5 days after vaccination. The chain is built from TRBV7-2 and TRBJ2-1; 7 nucleotides match TRBD2. The clonotype originates from a man between 50 and 59 years old who received an inactivated influenza vaccine. The CDR3 protein is CASSARLAGEVNEQFF. In DNA form, the CDR3 reads TGTGCCAGCAGCGCGAGACTAGCCGGCGAAGTAAATGAGCAGTTCTTC.